The 25 T cell receptor beta chains in this list originate from one sample, sequenced in a study of shared clonotypes between healthy human individuals. Profiled with immunoSEQ multiplex PCR; TCRdb holds only in-frame clones, not every one. This table holds millions of clones, 85% to 95% found once. Sequencing was done on a sample of naive CD4+ T cells sorted from blood. Subset indicated: CD45RA+ positively selected. These receptor sequences come from a man younger than 35 in good health.

Note on this clone: This sample also contains other DNA sequences that code for the same CDR3. This sequence joins TRBV30 and TRBJ1-6; D uncertain. The V end lost 0 bases, the J end lost 1 base, and 4 bases lay between the germline ends. Germline values: CDR1 GTSNPN, CDR2 SVGIG (reference sequence). The CDR3 has 14 residues. CDR3 sequence: CAWSVGSYNSPLHF. The CDR3 bases are TGTGCCTGGAGTGTGGGATCCTATAATTCACCCCTCCACTTT.

The chain couples TRBV6-1 to TRBJ1-1, with 7 bases fitting TRBD1. This CDR3 region has 13 residues. CDR1 is MNHNS and CDR2 is SASEGT in the germline V gene. J gave up 1 base and V 8 bases, and 4 bases lay outside the gene matches. The DNA of the CDR3 is TGTGCCAGCCAGGGACAGACGAACACTGAAGCTTTCTTT. It encodes CASQGQTNTEAFF.

The chain links TRBV6-5 to TRBJ1-6; no reliable D call. Trimming removed 6 bases from V and 8 bases from J, with 8 bases in between. CDR3 length: 12 residues. CDR1 is MNHEY, CDR2 SVGAGI, per germline. CDR3 nucleotide sequence: TGTGCCAGCAGCCTCCCCGATTCACCCCTCCACTTT. It specifies CASSLPDSPLHF.

With regard to this clone: The same CDR3 can be traced to other DNA sequences in this sample. V and J are TRBV15 and TRBJ2-5; D remains ambiguous. The germline gives CDR1 LNHNV, CDR2 YYDKDF (reference sequence). The CDR3 loop spans 12 amino acids. V shed 1 base and J shed 4 bases, with 4 bases lying between them. CDR3 bases: TGTGCCACCAGCAGAGTGGGAGAGACCCAGTACTTC. Amino acids: CATSRVGETQYF. Full variable domain (outside the CDR3, taken from reference TRBV15 and TRBJ2-5): DAMVIQNPRYQVTQFGKPVTLSCSQTLNHNVMYWYQQKSSQAPKLLFHYYDKDFNNEADTPDNFQSRRPNTSFCFLDIRSPGLGDTAMYLCATSRVGETQYFGPGTRLLVL.

The DNA for the CDR3 is TGTGCCAGCAGCGTCGGTGAGAGGGACGATACGCAGTATTTT. It specifies CASSVGERDDTQYF. The J gene is TRBJ2-3, the V gene TRBV5-4; D is tentatively TRBD1 or TRBD2 (5 bases each). Germline V gene data show CDR1 as SGHNT and CDR2 as YYREEE (reference sequence). The CDR3 sequence is 14 residues long. Trimming stripped 4 bases from V and 6 bases from J, with 15 bases between.

CDR3 in amino acids: CATSRERAGGNSPLHF. In DNA form, the CDR3 reads TGTGCCACCAGCAGAGAACGCGCAGGGGGTAATTCACCCCTCCACTTT. This rearrangement joins TRBV15 to TRBJ1-6; 7 nucleotides line up with TRBD1. The CDR3 spans 16 residues. Germline lookup yields CDR1 LNHNV and CDR2 YYDKDF (reference sequence). The ends lost 0 bases at V and 6 bases at J; junction bases unmatched: 5.

The genes are TRBV7-6 and TRBJ2-3; the D gene is possibly TRBD2 (7 bases). The V end lost 5 bases, the J end lost 4 bases, and 16 bases lay between the germline ends. Germline CDR1 and CDR2: SGHVS and FNYEAQ. This CDR3 has 15 residues. CDR3 residues: CASSLKGGGADTQYF. The CDR3 coding sequence is TGTGCCAGCAGCCTTAAGGGGGGAGGGGCAGATACGCAGTATTTT.

Only one count was recorded for this clone. The chain employs TRBV2 and TRBJ2-7; no firm D call. Trimming removed 4 bases at V and 0 bases at J, with 10 bases between. The CDR3 is made up of 14 amino acids. The V gene's germline CDR1 is SNHLY and CDR2 FYNNEI. CDR3 bases: TGTGCCAGCAGTGGGTCCCAGGCCTCCTACGAGCAGTACTTC. It specifies CASSGSQASYEQYF.

The chain links TRBV5-4 to TRBJ2-3; 10 bases are shared with TRBD2. After removal of 2 bases from V and 2 bases from J, the junction contained 8 bases not matched to a gene. Germline values: CDR1 SGHNT, CDR2 YYREEE (reference sequence). The CDR3 covers 17 residues. Here the CDR3 reads CASSLRAGTSVTDTQYF. The CDR3, as DNA: TGTGCCAGCAGCTTAAGAGCCGGGACTAGCGTCACAGATACGCAGTATTTT.

The rearrangement uses TRBV28 and TRBJ2-3, with TRBD1 identical over 7 bases. Germline V gives CDR1 MDHEN, CDR2 SYDVKM. This CDR3 is built from 14 residues. Unmatched junction bases numbered 12, after V lost 9 bases and J lost 6 bases. Written as DNA, the CDR3 is TGTGCCAGTTCCGGGACAGACCCCCCGGATACGCAGTATTTT. As protein: CASSGTDPPDTQYF.

This clone was seen only a few times. This CDR3 is CASSRNRDETQYF. In DNA, the CDR3 is TGTGCCAGCAGCCGTAACAGGGATGAGACCCAGTACTTC. The chain employs TRBV2 and TRBJ2-5, with a possible D match to TRBD1 (6 bases). This CDR3 comprises 13 residues. Germline V lookup: CDR1 SNHLY, CDR2 FYNNEI. Trimming stripped 6 bases from V and 5 bases from J, with 13 bases between.

The chain has TRBV4-2 and TRBJ1-1; D is uncertain. The CDR3 extends over 13 amino acids. Germline-derived CDR1 and CDR2 are LGHNA and YNFKEQ. V lost 1 base and J 7 bases, leaving 10 bases between the germline ends. CDR3 in DNA: TGTGCCAGCAGCCAAGGATTAGCAGGTGAAGCTTTCTTT. Amino acids: CASSQGLAGEAFF.

The rearrangement joins TRBV6-5 to TRBJ1-4, with 9 bases matching TRBD1. Trimming removed 2 bases from V and 8 bases from J; junction bases left unmatched: 6. The CDR3 consists of 15 residues. In germline, CDR1 is MNHEY, CDR2 SVGAGI. This CDR3 is CASSYTGGTGEKLFF. The CDR3 region has the DNA TGTGCCAGCAGTTACACAGGGGGCACGGGCGAAAAACTGTTTTTT.

This chain links TRBV6-5 with TRBJ2-5, with a tentative D call TRBD2 (6 bases). With the DNA end fitting TRBJ2-7 better, the J assignment may be wrong. There are 14 residues in the CDR3. Germline V gene lookup returns CDR1 MNHEY and CDR2 SVGAGI. The CDR3 DNA sequence: TGTGCCAGCAGCACTAGCTATAGTTCCTACGAGCAGTACTTC. Translation: CASSTSYSSYEQYF.

The rearrangement uses TRBV28 and TRBJ1-2; perhaps TRBD1 as D (5 bases). The ends were cut back, 9 bases at V and 5 bases at J, with 16 bases in the middle. The length of the CDR3 is 13 residues. Germline V gene lookup returns CDR1 MDHEN and CDR2 SYDVKM. CDR3: CASGTGREYGYTF. The CDR3 DNA reads as TGTGCCAGTGGTACGGGCAGGGAGTATGGCTACACCTTC.

J is TRBJ1-5 and V is TRBV5-4; D is uncertain. Germline values: CDR1 SGHNT, CDR2 YYREEE (reference sequence). This CDR3 comprises 13 residues. Trimming pared 2 bases from V and 4 bases from J, leaving 7 bases between. For the CDR3, the DNA is TGTGCCAGCAGCTTTGACCCTAATCAGCCCCAGCATTTT. Protein sequence: CASSFDPNQPQHF.

This chain connects TRBV6-1 to TRBJ1-2; no firm D call. CDR3 size: 15 residues. V was cut by 7 bases and J by 0 bases, with 15 bases left in between. From germline, CDR1 is MNHNS and CDR2 SASEGT. CDR3 sequence reads: CASTLTLDSNYGYTF. DNA for the CDR3: TGTGCCAGCACCTTGACTTTAGATTCTAACTATGGCTACACCTTC.

J is TRBJ2-3 and V is TRBV5-4; D not resolved. V was trimmed by 6 bases and J by 0 bases, leaving 14 bases between them. CDR1 is SGHNT and CDR2 is YYREEE in the germline V gene (reference sequence). This CDR3 region has 15 residues. The CDR3 region is CASTSYAESTDTQYF. CDR3 DNA sequence: TGTGCCAGCACTTCCTATGCGGAGAGCACAGATACGCAGTATTTT.

The chain uses TRBV5-6 and TRBJ2-7; 10 bases agree with TRBD2. The CDR3 is made up of 17 amino acids. V shed 3 bases, J shed 3 bases, and the junction held 12 bases outside the gene matches. Looked up from germline, CDR1 is SGHDT and CDR2 is YYEEEE. CDR3 amino acids: CASSSRASGRVSYEQYF. The DNA of the CDR3 is TGTGCCAGCAGCTCTCGGGCTAGCGGGAGAGTGAGCTACGAGCAGTACTTC. Based on the CDR3 plus reference TRBV5-6 and TRBJ2-7, the full variable domain is DAGVTQSPTHLIKTRGQQVTLRCSPKSGHDTVSWYQQALGQGPQFIFQYYEEEERQRGNFPDRFSGHQFPNYSSELNVNALLLGDSALYLCASSSRASGRVSYEQYFGPGTRLTVT.

The gene calls are TRBV19 and TRBJ1-5, with TRBD1 identical over 10 bases. Per the germline V gene, CDR1 is LNHDA and CDR2 is SQIVND (reference sequence). This CDR3 is 17 amino acids long. The junction had 10 bases not matched to a gene; V was cut back by 6 bases and J by 2 bases. This chain's CDR3 is CASRTGQGIEGNQPQHF. The CDR3 DNA sequence: TGTGCCAGTAGGACGGGACAGGGGATCGAAGGCAATCAGCCCCAGCATTTT.

The V call is TRBV7-2, the J call TRBJ1-1, with unresolved D. Trimming left V 0 bases short and J 1 base short, with 9 bases between. The CDR3 loop spans 15 amino acids. Germline CDR1 is SGHTA and CDR2 is FQGNSA. The CDR3 reads CASSLAGWGNTEAFF. The CDR3, as DNA: TGTGCCAGCAGCTTAGCGGGATGGGGGAACACTGAAGCTTTCTTT.

For this clone: The junction differs from germline at one of its ends, possibly a read error. This chain joins TRBV27 and TRBJ1-2; 9 positions agree with TRBD1. The CDR3 loop spans 13 amino acids. Germline assignment: CDR1 MNHEY and CDR2 SMNVEV (reference sequence). The CDR3 sequence: CASRSRDRDGYIF. The CDR3, as DNA: TGTGCCAGCAGAAGCCGGGACAGGGATGGCTACATCTTC.

The J gene is TRBJ2-3, the V gene TRBV2, with D possibly matching TRBD1 (6 bases). This CDR3 region has 16 residues. CDR1 and CDR2 from the germline V gene are SNHLY and FYNNEI. The V and J ends lost 4 bases and 0 bases respectively, with 14 bases between them. For the CDR3, the DNA is TGTGCCAGCAGTGCTTTATACAGGGAGAGCACAGATACGCAGTATTTT. It specifies CASSALYRESTDTQYF.

CDR3 DNA sequence: TGTGCCAGCAGCGTAGTATCCGAGGGATCACCCCTCCACTTT. Translated, it gives CASSVVSEGSPLHF. The rearrangement uses TRBV9 and TRBJ1-6; D is undetermined. The CDR3 is made up of 14 amino acids. V was clipped by 0 bases and J by 10 bases, with 11 bases between them. The germline CDR1 and CDR2 sequences are SGDLS and YYNGEE.

V gene TRBV11-2 combines with J gene TRBJ2-7; maybe TRBD2 (5 bases). The CDR3 covers 11 residues. CDR1 is SGHAT, CDR2 FQNNGV, per germline. The germline V and J ends were trimmed by 3 bases and 9 bases, with 9 bases remaining between them. In nucleotides, the CDR3 is TGTGCCAGCAGCTTCAGCGGAGGGCAGTACTTC. Its protein is CASSFSGGQYF.